The 3 T cell receptor beta chains in this list originate from one sample, sequenced in a study of T cells after yellow fever vaccination. TCRdb independently ran MiXCR on the 5' RACE reads; one entry per CDR3 protein. The data contain a few hundred thousand distinct CDR3 sequences, roughly 8.7% of them seen just once; the ten biggest clones take up over 15%. The source was PBMCs, collected on the day of the first yellow fever vaccination. The receptors stem from a man in his late teens or twenties who received the YFV17D yellow fever vaccine.

The chain couples TRBV4-3 to TRBJ2-1, with D perhaps matching TRBD2 (7 bases). Per the germline V gene, CDR1 is LGHNA and CDR2 is YSLEER. The CDR3 is made up of 16 amino acids. Trimming cost V 0 bases and J 5 bases, with 14 bases left between them. CDR3 bases: TGCGCCAGCAGCCAAGAAGGGGGGGGCCTTGACAATGAGCAGTTCTTC. Translation: CASSQEGGGLDNEQFF.

Ten or more counts support this clonotype. This chain joins TRBV29-1 and TRBJ1-1, with 7 nucleotides matching TRBD1. With V trimmed by 6 bases and J by 2 bases, 12 bases remained unmatched. This CDR3 contains 15 residues. In germline, CDR1 is SQVTM, CDR2 ANQGSEA. Here the CDR3 reads CSVETGLRENTEAFF. In DNA form, the CDR3 reads TGCAGCGTGGAGACAGGGCTGCGCGAAAACACTGAAGCTTTCTTT.

The chain recombines TRBV11-2 with TRBJ1-6; D call uncertain. The CDR3 spans 16 residues. Germline V gene data show CDR1 as SGHAT and CDR2 as FQNNGV. The V end was cut by 2 bases, the J end by 2 bases, with 10 bases between. DNA for the CDR3: TGTGCCAGCAGCTTACCTTTGGGGACCTATAATTCACCCCTCCACTTT. This sequence encodes CASSLPLGTYNSPLHF.